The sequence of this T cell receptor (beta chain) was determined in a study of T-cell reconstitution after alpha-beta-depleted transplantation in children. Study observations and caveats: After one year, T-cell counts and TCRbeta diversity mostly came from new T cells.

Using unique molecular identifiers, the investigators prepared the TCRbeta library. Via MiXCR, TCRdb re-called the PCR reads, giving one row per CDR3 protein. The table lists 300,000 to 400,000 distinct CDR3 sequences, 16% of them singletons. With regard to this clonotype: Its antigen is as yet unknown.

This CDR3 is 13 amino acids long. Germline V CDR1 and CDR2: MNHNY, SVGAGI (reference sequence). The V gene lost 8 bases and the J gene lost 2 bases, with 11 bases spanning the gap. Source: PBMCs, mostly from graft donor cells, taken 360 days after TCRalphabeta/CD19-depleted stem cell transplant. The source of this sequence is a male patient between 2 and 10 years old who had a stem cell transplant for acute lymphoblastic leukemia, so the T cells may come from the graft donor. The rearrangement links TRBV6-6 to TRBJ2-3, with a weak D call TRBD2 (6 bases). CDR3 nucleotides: TGTGCCAGCTTAGCGGTATTCACAGATACGCAGTATTTT. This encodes CASLAVFTDTQYF.